This T cell receptor beta chain is from a study of control samples from healthy donors and cancer patients. V dropped 8 bases and J dropped 5 bases, with 12 bases sitting between them. Germline V gives CDR1 KGHDR, CDR2 SFDVKD. The CDR3 is 13 amino acids. Some clones are missing from TCRdb's copy, which holds only in-frame ones; the method was immunoSEQ multiplex PCR. The sample records roughly 200,000 clones, just under 95% being singletons. Sequences were obtained from blood. This receptor was obtained from a man over 45 in good health. The chain is built from TRBV24-1 and TRBJ1-5; a possible D gene is TRBD1 (5 bases). CDR3 DNA sequence: TGTGCCACCACCGGGGGGTCCGATCAGCCCCAGCATTTT. It yields the protein CATTGGSDQPQHF.